The 30 T cell receptor beta chains presented below share a single source sample, sequenced in a study. Produced via immunoSEQ multiplex PCR; TCRdb's table is partial and in-frame only. The sample contains under 55,000 clones, approximately 95% of which appear only once. The specimen was PBMCs. These receptors came from a man between 40 and 49 years old with rheumatoid arthritis.

This chain connects TRBV27 to TRBJ2-1, with unresolved D. This CDR3 region has 18 residues. Germline V gives CDR1 MNHEY, CDR2 SMNVEV (reference sequence). Trimming cost V 2 bases and J 0 bases, with 17 bases left between them. CDR3 sequence: CASSLRSPTTHSYNEQFF. Written as DNA, the CDR3 is TGTGCCAGCAGTTTACGGTCTCCCACCACGCACTCCTACAATGAGCAGTTCTTC.

The V call is TRBV28, the J call TRBJ2-7; D possibly corresponds to TRBD1 (6 bases). Germline CDR1 MDHEN, CDR2 SYDVKM. Between the trimmed V and J ends, which lost 5 bases and 1 base, there was a span of 12 bases. This CDR3 is 14 amino acids long. The CDR3 DNA sequence: TGTGCCAGCAGTCCAATACAGGGATCCTACGAGCAGTACTTC. It is translated as CASSPIQGSYEQYF.

The chain combines TRBV9 with TRBJ2-1; 7 positions match TRBD2. CDR1 is SGDLS, CDR2 YYNGEE, per germline. The CDR3 has 15 amino acids. With 2 bases clipped from V and 6 bases from J, the junction kept 8 bases outside the gene matches. CDR3 coding DNA: TGTGCCAGCAGCGTCTCAACGCTAGCGGCCAATGAGCAGTTCTTC. Encoded protein: CASSVSTLAANEQFF.

This clone came up a few times. The V and J genes are TRBV6-5 and TRBJ1-2; possibly TRBD1 for D (5 bases). This CDR3 has 13 amino acids. The V gene's germline CDR1 is MNHEY and CDR2 SVGAGI. Trimming left V 2 bases short and J 4 bases short, with 8 bases between. The CDR3 DNA reads TGTGCCAGCAGTTACAAGGGGAGCTATGGCTACACCTTC. It is translated as CASSYKGSYGYTF.

This chain uses TRBV5-5 with TRBJ2-1; the D call may be TRBD1 or TRBD2 (5 bases each). The length of the CDR3 is 13 residues. Deletions cut 2 bases from V and 15 bases from J, with 18 bases between. In germline, CDR1 is SGHKS, CDR2 YYEKEE (reference sequence). CDR3 loop: CASSFLLGTWVFF. The CDR3 DNA reads TGTGCCAGCAGCTTTCTGTTGGGGACCTGGGTGTTCTTC.

The rearrangement joins TRBV15 to TRBJ2-5, with unresolved D. The CDR3 covers 11 residues. V shed 6 bases and J shed 5 bases, with 7 bases lying between them. CDR1 LNHNV and CDR2 YYDKDF come from the germline V gene (reference sequence). The CDR3 DNA reads TGTGCCACCAGAGACGGGGAGACCCAGTACTTC. Translating gives CATRDGETQYF. The full variable domain, its missing parts supplied by reference TRBV15 and TRBJ2-5, is DAMVIQNPRYQVTQFGKPVTLSCSQTLNHNVMYWYQQKSSQAPKLLFHYYDKDFNNEADTPDNFQSRRPNTSFCFLDIRSPGLGDTAMYLCATRDGETQYFGPGTRLLVL.

The chain recombines TRBV28 with TRBJ2-2; D perhaps matches TRBD1 (5 bases). Germline-derived CDR1 and CDR2 are MDHEN and SYDVKM. CDR3 length: 15 residues. V was clipped by 0 bases and J by 5 bases, with 10 bases between them. Here the CDR3 DNA reads TGTGCCAGCAGTTTATGGAGTAGGGGTACCGGGGAGCTGTTTTTT. It encodes CASSLWSRGTGELFF.

Relative to its sample, this clone is large. V is TRBV15 and J is TRBJ2-1, with 7 bases that match TRBD1. Germline V gives CDR1 LNHNV, CDR2 YYDKDF (reference sequence). The CDR3 totals 17 residues. With V trimmed by 5 bases and J by 0 bases, 10 bases remained unmatched. The CDR3 spells CATSEGTDIPSYNEQFF. The CDR3 DNA reads as TGTGCCACCAGCGAAGGGACAGACATACCCTCCTACAATGAGCAGTTCTTC. Full variable domain (outside the CDR3, taken from reference TRBV15 and TRBJ2-1): DAMVIQNPRYQVTQFGKPVTLSCSQTLNHNVMYWYQQKSSQAPKLLFHYYDKDFNNEADTPDNFQSRRPNTSFCFLDIRSPGLGDTAMYLCATSEGTDIPSYNEQFFGPGTRLTVL.

The chain uses TRBV2 and TRBJ1-5; 9 bases are a match to TRBD1. In germline, CDR1 is SNHLY, CDR2 FYNNEI. The CDR3 loop spans 15 amino acids. The V gene end was trimmed by 5 bases and the J gene end by 0 bases; junction bases not matched to a gene: 2. The CDR3 bases are TGTGCCAGCAGTTCGGACAGGGGTAGCAATCAGCCCCAGCATTTT. Its protein product is CASSSDRGSNQPQHF.

The V call is TRBV5-8, the J call TRBJ2-5; D is perhaps TRBD1 (5 bases). Germline values: CDR1 SGHTS, CDR2 YDEGEE. The V gene lost 0 bases and the J gene lost 0 bases, with 12 bases spanning the gap. This CDR3 contains 16 residues. The CDR3 nucleotides are TGTGCCAGCAGCTTGGGGGGCGTTAGGTACCAAGAGACCCAGTACTTC. Translating gives CASSLGGVRYQETQYF.

V is TRBV11-2 and J is TRBJ1-2, with 9 bases that match TRBD1. Germline V gene lookup returns CDR1 SGHAT and CDR2 FQNNGV. This CDR3 region has 14 residues. Losses at the gene ends were 8 bases for V and 2 bases for J; bases not matched to a gene: 6. CDR3 residues: CASGQGQGNYGYTF. In DNA, the CDR3 is TGTGCCAGCGGGCAGGGACAGGGAAACTATGGCTACACCTTC. Full variable domain (missing parts from reference TRBV11-2 and TRBJ1-2): EAGVAQSPRYKIIEKRQSVAFWCNPISGHATLYWYQQILGQGPKLLIQFQNNGVVDDSQLPKDRFSAERLKGVDSTLKIQPAKLEDSAVYLCASGQGQGNYGYTFGSGTRLTVV.

V and J are TRBV5-1 and TRBJ1-1, with D hard to call. The V and J ends lost 1 base and 1 base respectively, with 8 bases between them. This CDR3 is 14 amino acids long. Germline CDR1 SGHRS, CDR2 YFSETQ. CDR3 bases: TGCGCCAGCAGCTTGTCGGCGGAGAACACTGAAGCTTTCTTT. Its translation: CASSLSAENTEAFF.

The chain carries TRBV6-6 and TRBJ2-7; 7 bases line up with TRBD1. The ends lost 7 bases at V and 1 base at J; junction bases unmatched: 10. The length of the CDR3 is 15 residues. CDR1 is MNHNY, CDR2 SVGAGI, per germline (reference sequence). Written as DNA, the CDR3 is TGTGCCAGCATCCGAGGGGGACAGCTTTCCTACGAGCAGTACTTC. It encodes CASIRGGQLSYEQYF.

CDR3 in amino acids: CATSDLNSGRAISYNEQFF. For the CDR3, the DNA is TGTGCCACCAGTGATTTGAATAGCGGGAGGGCGATCTCCTACAATGAGCAGTTCTTC. The chain uses TRBV24-1 and TRBJ2-1; the match to TRBD2 covers 11 bases. This CDR3 comprises 19 residues. Germline lookup yields CDR1 KGHDR and CDR2 SFDVKD. V trimming: 0 bases; J trimming: 0 bases; junction bases outside the gene matches: 6.

This clone was seen a handful of times. The rearrangement uses TRBV18 and TRBJ1-1; a possible D gene is TRBD1 (5 bases). Per germline, CDR1 KGHSH and CDR2 LQKENI. CDR3 size: 17 residues. V was pared by 3 bases and J by 6 bases, with 23 bases between. CDR3 DNA sequence: TGTGCCAGCTCACCTCCGCCCGCACAGGTAATCCGTGCTGAAGCTTTCTTT. Translated: CASSPPPAQVIRAEAFF.

V is TRBV4-1 and J is TRBJ2-5; D is uncertain. The germline gives CDR1 MGHRA, CDR2 YSYEKL. The germline V and J ends were trimmed by 0 bases and 5 bases, with 4 bases remaining between them. This CDR3 is 12 amino acids long. CDR3 residues: CASSQDLETQYF. Written as DNA, the CDR3 is TGCGCCAGCAGCCAAGATTTGGAGACCCAGTACTTC.

The chain couples TRBV5-1 to TRBJ2-3, with 8 bases identical to TRBD1. Germline CDR1 SGHRS, CDR2 YFSETQ. The CDR3 length is 15 residues. Trimming cost V 4 bases and J 0 bases; bases outside gene matches: 4. The CDR3 protein is CASSAGQASTDTQYF. The CDR3 DNA follows: TGCGCCAGCAGCGCGGGACAGGCTAGCACAGATACGCAGTATTTT.

The genes are TRBV6-6 and TRBJ2-5; D call uncertain. The germline V gene encodes CDR1 MNHNY and CDR2 SVGAGI (reference sequence). Trimming took 4 bases from V and 0 from J, leaving 9 bases between them. CDR3 length: 14 amino acids. CDR3 residues: CASSLRTDQETQYF. Here the CDR3 DNA reads TGTGCCAGCAGTTTACGAACCGACCAAGAGACCCAGTACTTC.

This rearrangement joins TRBV10-3 to TRBJ2-7; TRBD2 might be the D (5 bases). CDR1 and CDR2 (germline): ENHRY, SYGVKD. Between the trimmed V and J ends, which lost 0 bases and 3 bases, there was a span of 9 bases. There are 14 residues in the CDR3. The CDR3 DNA sequence: TGTGCCATCAGTGAGTCCGGGAAGAGCTACGAGCAGTACTTC. This sequence encodes CAISESGKSYEQYF.

This clone was detected only once. The chain combines TRBV19 with TRBJ2-1; D unresolved. Germline CDR1 and CDR2: LNHDA and SQIVND (reference sequence). V lost 2 bases, J lost 6 bases, and 8 bases lay in between. The CDR3 is 13 residues long. CDR3 residues: CASSIPWGNEQFF. CDR3 nucleotide sequence: TGTGCCAGTAGTATACCATGGGGCAATGAGCAGTTCTTC.

V gene TRBV7-3 combines with J gene TRBJ2-1, with TRBD2 identical over 11 bases. V gave up 5 bases and J gave up 5 bases; unmatched junction bases: 8. The germline CDR1 and CDR2 sequences are SGHTA and FQGTGA. The CDR3 runs 16 residues. DNA for the CDR3: TGTGCCAGCAGCCCCTATAGCGGGGGGGGGCACAATGAGCAGTTCTTC. This sequence encodes CASSPYSGGGHNEQFF.

The chain has TRBV29-1 and TRBJ1-2, with 7 positions matching TRBD1. This CDR3 has 12 residues. Germline V gives CDR1 SQVTM, CDR2 ANQGSEA. J gave up 2 bases and V 5 bases, and 2 bases lay outside the gene matches. The CDR3 bases are TGCAGCGTTCCCAGGGGGAACTATGGCTACACCTTC. It encodes CSVPRGNYGYTF. Combining the CDR3 with reference TRBV29-1 and TRBJ1-2 gives the whole variable domain SAVISQKPSRDICQRGTSLTIQCQVDSQVTMMFWYRQQPGQSLTLIATANQGSEATYESGFVIDKFPISRPNLTFSTLTVSNMSPEDSSIYLCSVPRGNYGYTFGSGTRLTVV.

The chain has TRBV30 and TRBJ2-1, with 10 bases that match TRBD1. J was trimmed by 1 base and V by 1 base; bases with no gene match: 7. The length of the CDR3 is 17 residues. Germline CDR1 and CDR2: GTSNPN and SVGIG (reference sequence). This CDR3 reads CAWSGQGQGQSYNEQFF. In nucleotides, the CDR3 is TGTGCCTGGAGTGGCCAGGGACAGGGGCAATCCTACAATGAGCAGTTCTTC. Variable domain in full (rest from reference TRBV30 and TRBJ2-1): SQTIHQWPATLVQPVGSPLSLECTVEGTSNPNLYWYRQAAGRGLQLLFYSVGIGQISSEVPQNLSASRPQDRQFILSSKKLLLSDSGFYLCAWSGQGQGQSYNEQFFGPGTRLTVL.

The chain joins TRBV5-1 to TRBJ2-7; weak D call: TRBD1 (5 bases). Trimming took off 4 bases at V and 5 bases at J, with 16 bases between the two ends. Germline lookup yields CDR1 SGHRS and CDR2 YFSETQ. The CDR3 covers 14 residues. CDR3 amino acids: CASSPRVSLDEQYF. Here the CDR3 DNA reads TGCGCCAGCAGCCCCAGGGTATCCCTCGACGAGCAGTACTTC.

The chain recombines TRBV5-4 with TRBJ2-1; 9 bases match TRBD2. The germline V gene encodes CDR1 SGHNT and CDR2 YYREEE (reference sequence). This CDR3 is built from 16 residues. J lost 2 bases, V lost 0 bases, and 3 bases had no gene match. The DNA of the CDR3 is TGTGCCAGCAGCTTGGAGGCTAGCGGGACCTACAATGAGCAGTTCTTC. This encodes CASSLEASGTYNEQFF.

The sample holds one count of this clone. The chain recombines TRBV28 with TRBJ2-7; 8 bases are shared with TRBD1. Germline V gene sequence: CDR1 MDHEN, CDR2 SYDVKM. The CDR3 sequence is 15 residues long. V was clipped by 4 bases and J by 2 bases; unmatched bases: 7. The CDR3 region is CASSSSGQEAYEQYF. CDR3 DNA: TGTGCCAGCAGTTCCTCGGGACAGGAGGCCTACGAGCAGTACTTC.

The CDR3 coding sequence is TGTGCCAGCAGTCCAGCACTAGCGGGATACAATGAGCAGTTCTTC. Its translation is CASSPALAGYNEQFF. The rearrangement links TRBV6-2 or TRBV6-3 to TRBJ2-1, with TRBD2 matching 10 bases. With V trimmed by 5 bases and J by 4 bases, 5 bases remained unmatched. Germline CDR1 is MNHEY and CDR2 is SVGEGT. This CDR3 spans 15 amino acids.

V is TRBV2 and J is TRBJ1-4; the D is unclear. Germline loops: CDR1 SNHLY, CDR2 FYNNEI. V gave up 4 bases and J gave up 4 bases, with 13 bases separating them. The CDR3 is made up of 15 amino acids. The DNA of the CDR3 is TGTGCCAGCAGTGCCTCCGAGGGTTATAATGAAAAACTGTTTTTT. It is translated as CASSASEGYNEKLFF.

This clone was seen a single time. V and J are TRBV27 and TRBJ2-4; possibly TRBD2 for D (5 bases). This CDR3 comprises 15 residues. From germline, CDR1 is MNHEY and CDR2 SMNVEV (reference sequence). V lost 8 bases and J lost 2, with 16 bases in between. Here the CDR3 DNA reads TGTGCCAGCGTAAAGGTAGTCGGGACCAAAAACATTCAGTACTTC. Its translation: CASVKVVGTKNIQYF.

This clone has just one count. V usage is TRBV18 and J usage is TRBJ1-4, with unresolved D. The CDR3 consists of 13 residues. Germline V CDR1 and CDR2: KGHSH, LQKENI. V was pared by 3 bases and J by 8 bases, with 10 bases between. The CDR3 spells CASSPGLGEKLFF. The CDR3 DNA is TGTGCCAGCTCACCGGGCCTGGGGGAAAAACTGTTTTTT. The full variable domain, completed using reference TRBV18 and TRBJ1-4, is NAGVMQNPRHLVRRRGQEARLRCSPMKGHSHVYWYRQLPEEGLKFMVYLQKENIIDESGMPKERFSAEFPKEGPSILRIQQVVRGDSAAYFCASSPGLGEKLFFGSGTQLSVL.